The subject of this entry is one T cell receptor beta chain. Per the authors' pipeline: Counts of nucleated cells, estimated from reference gene primer amplification, were obtained. Here immunoSEQ multiplex PCR was the method, and the copy in TCRdb shows in-frame clones only, minus some. The DNA gave D and trimming, while V, J and clone size come from that table. The data hold more than 200,000 clones, with roughly 80% observed a single time. These data originate in a study of blood T cell repertoires in COVID-19. CDR3 length: 15 amino acids. V trimming: 1 base; J trimming: 1 base; junction bases outside the gene matches: 1. Germline V CDR1 and CDR2: KGHSH, LQKENI.

Sample: peripheral blood. The V gene is TRBV18, the J gene TRBJ1-1; 9 bases are shared with TRBD1. This receptor was taken from a woman older than 75 with acute or convalescent COVID-19. CDR3 nucleotides: TGTGCCAGCTCACCACTGGACAGGGGGAACACTGAAGCTTTCTTT. It yields the protein CASSPLDRGNTEAFF.